This T cell receptor (beta chain) was recovered during a study of blood T cell repertoires in COVID-19. Study context: T cells, B-cell-depleted T cells, or PBMCs provided the cDNA or gDNA that served as material.

Germline CDR1 reads ENHRY; CDR2 reads SYGVKD. CDR3 length equals 17 residues. V dropped 6 bases and J dropped 6; count of bases not matched to a gene: 8. Residents of about two dozen US areas, aged roughly 18 to 89 years, made up the participants. Participant reports of clinical history set cohort assignment. Original processing methods: For nucleated cells, counts were estimated from reference gene primer amplification. Here immunoSEQ multiplex PCR was the method, and the copy in TCRdb shows in-frame clones only, minus some. V, J and clone size were drawn from that table, and D and trimming were deduced from the DNA. The table has 250,000 to 300,000 clones, about 86% seen once.

The TCR was taken from a man in his thirties or forties with acute COVID-19. The rearrangement uses TRBV10-3 and TRBJ2-1; 16 nucleotides align to TRBD2. Sequenced: PBMCs or T cells enriched from blood (not recorded which). Written as DNA, the CDR3 is TGTGCCATCAGGAAACCGGGACTAGCGGGAGGGCCCAATGAGCAGTTCTTC. This gives the protein CAIRKPGLAGGPNEQFF.